This is a list of T cell receptor beta chains from one sample in a study of graft-versus-host responses after intestinal transplantation. Profiled with immunoSEQ multiplex PCR; TCRdb holds only in-frame clones, not every one. The sample has about 17,000 clones, less than 50% seen once; the top ten hold roughly 3.5%. The sample here was alloreactive CD8+ T cells from a mixed lymphocyte reaction culture, taken before intestinal transplant. The receptor source for this set is a human patient who received an intestinal transplant. The CDR3 runs from the conserved cysteine through the conserved F or W. Each record gives: CDR3 DNA, CDR3 protein, V gene, clone size, J gene, D gene. A D gene is named only where the DNA matches it firmly. Where a row states a size, it is once, few, many or the class of an expanded clone; other rows omit it.

DNA: TGTGCCAGCAGCGCCGGGACACTATCTAGCACAGATACGCAGTATTTT
CDR3: CASSAGTLSSTDTQYF
V: TRBV9
size: NA
J: TRBJ2-3
D: NA

DNA: TGTGCCAGCAGCCAGGCACGTACGCTAGAGACCCAGTACTTC
CDR3: CASSQARTLETQYF
V: TRBV14
size: NA
J: TRBJ2-5
D: NA

DNA: TGTGCCAGCGATGCTCTCAATAGTCACCAAAGTCGGGCCAACGTCCTGACTTTC
CDR3: CASDALNSHQSRANVLTF
V: TRBV5-6
size: NA
J: TRBJ2-6
D: NA

DNA: TGCGCCAGCAGCCAAGATAGGGGCCAGTCTTTCTATGGCTACACCTTC
CDR3: CASSQDRGQSFYGYTF
V: TRBV4-3
size: few
J: TRBJ1-2
D: NA

DNA: TGTGCCAGCAGACCGGGACTAGCGTATACAGATACGCAGTATTTT
CDR3: CASRPGLAYTDTQYF
V: TRBV6-6
size: NA
J: TRBJ2-3
D: TRBD2

DNA: TGTGCCAGCAGCTTGAGGGGACTAGCTCTTGCAGATACGCAGTATTTT
CDR3: CASSLRGLALADTQYF
V: TRBV7-2
size: NA
J: TRBJ2-3
D: TRBD2

DNA: TGTGCCAGCAGTTTAGACCTAGGCAGGTCATACGAGCAGTACTTC
CDR3: CASSLDLGRSYEQYF
V: TRBV28
size: few
J: TRBJ2-7
D: NA

DNA: TGTGCCAGCAGCTTATCGAGAGATTGGTACGAGCAGTACTTC
CDR3: CASSLSRDWYEQYF
V: TRBV7-9
size: few
J: TRBJ2-7
D: NA

DNA: TGCAGCGTTGAGGAATTGTCAGGGCCCTACAATGAGCAGTTCTTC
CDR3: CSVEELSGPYNEQFF
V: TRBV29-1
size: NA
J: TRBJ2-1
D: NA

DNA: TGTGCCACCAGCAGCCCGGGACAAGGCCCCCGAGGCGAGCAGTACTTC
CDR3: CATSSPGQGPRGEQYF
V: TRBV15
size: few
J: TRBJ2-7
D: NA

DNA: TGTGCCAGCAGTCAAATAACCGGGGAGCTGTTTTTT
CDR3: CASSQITGELFF
V: TRBV27
size: NA
J: TRBJ2-2
D: NA

DNA: TGTGCCAGCTCACCCCAGGGAGAGCAGTTCTTC
CDR3: CASSPQGEQFF
V: TRBV18
size: NA
J: TRBJ2-1
D: NA

DNA: TGTGCCAGCAGCTTACCCGGTAGCGGGACACGATACGAGCAGTACTTC
CDR3: CASSLPGSGTRYEQYF
V: TRBV7-3
size: NA
J: TRBJ2-7
D: TRBD2

DNA: TGTGCCAGCAGAAAAGCGGGAAGCGGCGAGCAGTACTTC
CDR3: CASRKAGSGEQYF
V: TRBV7-6
size: NA
J: TRBJ2-7
D: TRBD2

DNA: TGTGCCAGCGGATTAATCAGCACAGATACGCAGTATTTT
CDR3: CASGLISTDTQYF
V: TRBV27
size: few
J: TRBJ2-3
D: NA

DNA: TGTGCCAGCAGCTTCTATGGGAAGGAGACCCAGTACTTC
CDR3: CASSFYGKETQYF
V: TRBV5-5
size: NA
J: TRBJ2-5
D: NA

DNA: TGTGCCAGCAGCCTAGGGCCTCCAGAGTACAATCAGCCCCAGCATTTT
CDR3: CASSLGPPEYNQPQHF
V: TRBV7-8
size: few
J: TRBJ1-5
D: NA

DNA: TGTGCCAGCGCAACAGTGGGTAACTATGGCTACACCTTC
CDR3: CASATVGNYGYTF
V: TRBV27
size: few
J: TRBJ1-2
D: NA

DNA: TGTGCCACCAGTCCAGGGGGCGTATCGACTAATGAAAAACTGTTTTTT
CDR3: CATSPGGVSTNEKLFF
V: TRBV15
size: medium-sized
J: TRBJ1-4
D: TRBD1

DNA: TGTGCCACCAGCAGAGATTCAAGGTTATACAATGAGCAGTTCTTC
CDR3: CATSRDSRLYNEQFF
V: TRBV15
size: few
J: TRBJ2-1
D: NA

DNA: TGTGCCAGCAGTATGGGACTAGCGGGAGTGGGCTCCTACAATGAGCAGTTCTTC
CDR3: CASSMGLAGVGSYNEQFF
V: TRBV2
size: NA
J: TRBJ2-1
D: TRBD2

DNA: TGCGCCAGCAGACCGACGGCGGGAGGGCCAATTGAGACCCAGTACTTC
CDR3: CASRPTAGGPIETQYF
V: TRBV10-2
size: NA
J: TRBJ2-5
D: TRBD2

DNA: TGTGCCAGCAGCCGCCCGACAGGGCCGGGAAACACCATATATTTT
CDR3: CASSRPTGPGNTIYF
V: TRBV11-2
size: NA
J: TRBJ1-3
D: TRBD1

DNA: TGTGCCAGCAGCCTCACAGTCCCCCCGGAAGCTTTCTTT
CDR3: CASSLTVPPEAFF
V: TRBV16
size: NA
J: TRBJ1-1
D: NA

DNA: TGTGCCAGCAGTTTGGGGGTGGGAAACTACGAGCAGTACTTC
CDR3: CASSLGVGNYEQYF
V: TRBV27
size: medium-sized
J: TRBJ2-7
D: NA

DNA: TGTGCCTGGAGTCCGGTGAACACTGAAGCTTTCTTT
CDR3: CAWSPVNTEAFF
V: TRBV30
size: few
J: TRBJ1-1
D: NA

DNA: TGTGCCAGCAGCAGCTCCGGGGAGCTGTTTTTT
CDR3: CASSSSGELFF
V: TRBV7-6
size: few
J: TRBJ2-2
D: NA

DNA: TGTGCCAGCAGCCTACACCCCTTTAGCGGGATAAGAACAGATACGCAGTATTTT
CDR3: CASSLHPFSGIRTDTQYF
V: TRBV5-4
size: medium-sized
J: TRBJ2-3
D: TRBD2

DNA: TGTGCCAGCAGCTTTAGAGGCCATGGGGCCGGGACAGAAGCTTTCTTT
CDR3: CASSFRGHGAGTEAFF
V: TRBV5-4
size: NA
J: TRBJ1-1
D: NA